Sequencing of this T cell receptor (beta chain) was carried out in a study of T cells in Graves' hyperthyroidism and ophthalmopathy. The CDR3 regions of TCR beta were amplified from RNA transcripts. When the TCR CDR3 underwent first-round RT-PCR, the HTBI primer set was used. TCRdb redid the calling of the multiplex PCR reads with MiXCR, one entry per CDR3 protein. The sample consists of some 570,000 distinct CDR3 sequences, around 14% of them appearing once. This clonotype was recorded at least ten times. This CDR3 has 15 residues. V was cut by 5 bases and J by 9 bases, with 17 bases left in between.

The chain employs TRBV12-3 or TRBV12-4 and TRBJ1-6; no clear D gene. Source material: blood. The receptor's source is a woman in her late teens or twenties with Graves' ophthalmopathy. This CDR3 reads CASSRHDSQISPLHF. In DNA, the CDR3 is TGTGCCAGCAGTCGACACGATTCGCAAATTTCACCCCTCCACTTT.